The text below deals with one T cell receptor beta chain. Its specificity is not known. Sequencing followed a ViraFEST assay step that expanded antigen-specific CD4+ T cells with viral peptide pools. Following 10 days of culture, CD4+ T cells were isolated. The participants, recipients of two vaccine doses, got either BNT162b2 or mRNA-1273. They grew over 1.5 million PBMC in each well, adding around 9 IU/ml IL-2 and 8 to 10 ug/ml peptides. IL-2 medium supplanted half the medium on days 3 and 7. Germline V gives CDR1 MGHRA, CDR2 YSYEKL. The V gene end was trimmed by 3 bases and the J gene end by 8 bases; junction bases not matched to a gene: 8. This CDR3 has 15 amino acids. This sample was taken from a study of vaccination effects on CD4 cells after COVID-19. General study findings and limits: Only a single clone (1 of 255 vaccine-induced clones in healthy vaccinees) cross-reacted with common cold coronaviruses. In the late period after vaccination, infection- and vaccine-induced clones contracted markedly.

Sequencing was performed with immunoSEQ multiplex PCR; in TCRdb, only in-frame clones are kept and a portion is missing. Seen here are tens of thousands of clones, roughly 76% observed once, and the top ten hold roughly 9.2%. V usage is TRBV4-1 and J usage is TRBJ1-4, with 8 bases fitting TRBD1. The TCR comes from a human donor who received a COVID-19 vaccine. The source material was CD4+ T cells from PBMCs cultured with HCoV-229E spike peptides, sampled after COVID-19 vaccination. CDR3: CASSHPDRVGEKLFF. The CDR3 nucleotides read TGCGCCAGCAGCCACCCGGACAGGGTAGGGGAAAAACTGTTTTTT.